Here is one T cell receptor beta chain with its context. No antigen is known for it. Per-base quality was not reported, and no clone a single base away is much larger than it. Sequences SGHAT (CDR1) and FQNNGV (CDR2) are obtained from the germline V gene. Its CDR3 holds 14 amino acids, cysteine through phenylalanine. Just CDR3 DNA is preserved here, 42 bases in frame from base 1. This sample is part of a study of regulatory and conventional T cells in RAG deficiency (TCRdb year 2017). Turning to the overall study: The study used high-throughput TCR beta sequencing to compare repertoire diversity and composition of Treg, conventional CD4+ and CD8+ T cells between RAG-deficient patients and healthy controls.

Before genomic DNA was extracted, conventional CD4+ T cells were isolated from blood as CD25-low CD127-high cells. For repertoire analyses, the comparison group consisted of fewer than 10 healthy control donors. Study-wide findings and limitations: RAG-deficient patients showed markedly lower Shannon entropy and higher Simpson indices than control T-cell subpopulations. Compared with controls, Omenn syndrome and CID/AS patients had around 94-fold fewer unique TCR beta sequences in Treg cells, whereas the reduction in the other subsets was approximately 10-fold. Rather than being bona fide Treg cells, the sorted CD25-high CD127-low cells in Omenn syndrome patients may represent peripherally activated cells. Shorter CDR3 lengths were found in all patient T-cell subsets, and >85% Treg-Tconv repertoire overlap at nucleotide and amino acid level was observed in Omenn syndrome patients. Some T-cell subset analyses were not done for some subjects.

Receptor amplification or capture employed the immunoSEQ multiplex PCR assay. Rearranged TCR beta chain products were amplified from the genomic DNA of sorted T-cell subsets and were then sequenced. The original pipeline was this. Shannon entropy and Simpson indices were used to measure the diversity of productive TCR beta rearrangements in each repertoire. To assess clonal expansion, the frequencies of the 100 most abundant productive TCR beta clonotypes were added up as a share of total reads. The TRB repertoires were evaluated with a self-reactivity index based on amino acid usage at CDR3beta positions 6 and 7. Two-way ANOVA was applied to the repertoire analyses, whereas Student t or Mann-Whitney tests were applied to the flow cytometric analyses. TCRdb took this table from immuneACCESS and kept in-frame rearrangements with V and J called. Such tables lack part of the clones; where checked against another copy, unresolved V genes explain under half of the gap, and the rest is unexplained. D and trimming come from the DNA, and the V and J calls and clone size come from that table. Across this sample there are approximately 46,000 clones, with 75% to 90% seen only once. Jointly, the top ten make up roughly 0.5% of the sample.

This sample was shared with a second study, whose subject was regulatory T cells. The second study also describes: For the multiplex PCR, 52 forward TRBV primers and 13 reverse TRBJ primers were used, and amplification bias was corrected with both assay-based and computational methods. Patient repertoires showed restricted unique TRB V-J pairs and skewed V and J gene usage, most marked in regulatory T cells. T-cell receptor beta repertoires of sorted regulatory, conventional CD4+ and CD8+ T cells were compared between CD3G-deficient patients and healthy controls. Peripheral blood mononuclear cells were isolated by Ficoll density separation. Rearranged TRB loci were amplified from genomic DNA by multiplex PCR within the immunoSEQ assay. Sequencing of the TRB amplicons was done on an Illumina HiSeq platform. Raw sequences were error-filtered and aligned to reference gene sequences by custom algorithms, then analyzed with the immunoSEQ online tools. Frequencies of productive and nonproductive TRB rearrangements were assessed among unique sequences as well as among total sequences. Prism software was used to run t tests, Mann-Whitney tests or two-way ANOVA for comparisons between groups.

The TCR was taken from a human donor in good health. The sample taken for sequencing was CD4+ effector T cells sorted from blood. This receptor chain uses TRBV11-2 and TRBJ1-1, and TRBD1 aligns with 9 junction nucleotides. The DNA sequence is given as TGTGGTCCCCTTTCGGACAGGGGAAGGGGTGAAGCTTTCTTT. Translation gives CGPLSDRGRGEAFF. Outside the CDR3, residues come from the reference TRBV11-2 and TRBJ1-1 proteins, so the full variable domain is: EAGVAQSPRYKIIEKRQSVAFWCNPISGHATLYWYQQILGQGPKLLIQFQNNGVVDDSQLPKDRFSAERLKGVDSTLKIQPAKLEDSAVYLCGPLSDRGRGEAFFGQGTRLTVV.